This passage covers 27 T cell receptor beta chains from one sample sequenced in a study of graft-versus-host responses after intestinal transplantation. Method: immunoSEQ multiplex PCR; TCRdb's copy keeps in-frame clones and lacks some. The table lists 15,000 to 20,000 clones, about 80% of them singletons, with approximately 3.6% in the top ten. Intraepithelial plus lamina propria lymphocytes were released by processing graft tissue. The input for sequencing was ileum tissue, taken about 600 days after intestinal transplantation. These receptors all come from a human patient who received an intestinal transplant, so some T cells may come from the graft donor.

The chain combines TRBV10-1 with TRBJ2-5, with D tentatively TRBD1 (6 bases). Trimming cost V 3 bases and J 5 bases, with 13 bases left between them. The CDR3 runs 14 residues. Per the germline V gene, CDR1 is WNHNN and CDR2 is SYGVQD (reference sequence). DNA for the CDR3: TGCGCCAGCAGTGATTTCGGACAGTTCGAGACCCAGTACTTC. This encodes CASSDFGQFETQYF.

The chain is built from TRBV7-4 and TRBJ2-7; D is undetermined. V dropped 2 bases and J dropped 2 bases, with 7 bases sitting between them. The CDR3 sequence is 13 residues long. Germline V gene sequence: CDR1 SGHVT, CDR2 SQSDAQ. CDR3 bases: TGTGCCAGCAGCTTACATCATCCCTACGAGCAGTACTTC. Translating gives CASSLHHPYEQYF.

The chain recombines TRBV6-1 with TRBJ1-6, with D possibly matching TRBD1 (5 bases). Trimming left V 0 bases short and J 9 bases short, with 12 bases between. The V gene's germline CDR1 is MNHNS and CDR2 SASEGT. The CDR3 runs 15 residues. In DNA, the CDR3 is TGTGCCAGCAGTGAAGCGAGTGGGGGACGTTCACCCCTCCACTTT. Translated, it gives CASSEASGGRSPLHF.

The CDR3 sequence is CASSQDRLAGAHNADTQYF. CDR3 DNA: TGCGCCAGCAGCCAAGATCGACTAGCGGGGGCCCATAACGCAGATACGCAGTATTTT. This chain uses TRBV4-1 with TRBJ2-3; 12 positions agree with TRBD2. The CDR3 totals 19 residues. V gave up 0 bases and J gave up 4 bases; unmatched junction bases: 11. Germline CDR1 and CDR2: MGHRA and YSYEKL.

This clone came up once. V is TRBV4-1 and J is TRBJ2-3; weak D call: TRBD1 (7 bases). CDR3 length equals 15 residues. Germline CDR1 and CDR2: MGHRA and YSYEKL. The V and J ends lost 0 bases and 9 bases respectively, with 16 bases between them. CDR3: CASSQDGIRGETQYF. CDR3 sequence (DNA): TGCGCCAGCAGCCAAGATGGTATCAGGGGGGAGACGCAGTATTTT.

The chain employs TRBV19 and TRBJ2-6; TRBD1 agrees at 7 bases. Germline V CDR1 and CDR2: LNHDA, SQIVND (reference sequence). The CDR3 consists of 16 residues. Trimming took 4 bases from V and 3 from J; bases not matched to a gene: 6. CDR3 region: CASSKGQPYGANVLTF. In DNA form, the CDR3 reads TGTGCCAGTAGTAAGGGACAGCCGTATGGGGCCAACGTCCTGACTTTC.

In this sample, this clone turned up a few times. This sequence joins TRBV5-1 and TRBJ2-4; TRBD1 matches at 7 bases. V trimming: 7 bases; J trimming: 1 base; junction bases outside the gene matches: 5. The germline V gene has CDR1 SGHRS and CDR2 YFSETQ. CDR3 length: 14 residues. CDR3 DNA: TGCGCCAGCCGACAACAGGGGGCCAAAAACATTCAGTACTTC. This gives the protein CASRQQGAKNIQYF.

The chain is built from TRBV7-2 and TRBJ2-5; 9 bases align to TRBD1. The end of the DNA aligns better with TRBJ2-7, so the J call may be wrong. Germline V gene lookup returns CDR1 SGHTA and CDR2 FQGNSA. The CDR3 is made up of 14 amino acids. The CDR3 region has the DNA TGTGCCAGCACCGAAACAGGGGGCGTCTACGAGCAGTACTTC. Amino acids: CASTETGGVYEQYF.

This clone appeared a single time. V usage is TRBV6-6 and J usage is TRBJ1-2; possible D gene TRBD1, 5 bases. Trimming stripped 2 bases from V and 0 bases from J, with 10 bases between. The CDR3 loop spans 15 amino acids. The germline CDR1 and CDR2 sequences are MNHNY and SVGAGI (reference sequence). The CDR3 bases are TGTGCCAGCAGTTACACCGACAGCGCTAACTATGGCTACACCTTC. It codes for CASSYTDSANYGYTF.

The chain has TRBV7-6 and TRBJ2-2, with a weak D call TRBD2 (6 bases). V was shortened by 1 base and J by 4 bases, with 7 bases between the two germline ends. The CDR3 is 14 residues long. The V gene's germline CDR1 is SGHVS and CDR2 FNYEAQ. CDR3 sequence reads: CASSLVGGTGELFF. In DNA form, the CDR3 reads TGTGCCAGCAGCTTAGTCGGGGGCACCGGGGAGCTGTTTTTT.

The gene calls are TRBV9 and TRBJ2-1, with D tentatively TRBD1 or TRBD2 (5 bases each). The CDR3 spans 15 residues. V shed 3 bases and J shed 4 bases, with 14 bases lying between them. CDR1 is SGDLS, CDR2 YYNGEE, per germline. CDR3 amino acids: CASSGGSIGYNEQFF. Written as DNA, the CDR3 is TGTGCCAGCAGCGGGGGGTCCATCGGGTACAATGAGCAGTTCTTC.

V and J are TRBV2 and TRBJ1-1; D unclear. The CDR3 length is 13 residues. V was trimmed by 1 base and J by 3 bases, leaving 6 bases between them. Germline CDR1 SNHLY, CDR2 FYNNEI. The CDR3 DNA reads as TGTGCCAGCAGTGAAGTCCGGGACACTGAAGCTTTCTTT. The encoded protein is CASSEVRDTEAFF.

On this clone itself: Other DNA sequences in the same sample also yield this CDR3. This chain connects TRBV5-1 to TRBJ1-6; no clear D. Looked up from germline, CDR1 is SGHRS and CDR2 is YFSETQ. The V gene lost 0 bases and the J gene lost 8 bases, with 15 bases spanning the gap. This CDR3 contains 16 residues. DNA for the CDR3: TGCGCCAGCAGCTTGGCCGGCCAGTCCCGGCATTCACCCCTCCACTTT. Residues: CASSLAGQSRHSPLHF.

This chain connects TRBV5-3 to TRBJ1-2; TRBD1 might be the D (5 bases). TRBV5-3 is classed as an ORF, of uncertain function. The CDR3 totals 17 residues. V lost 2 bases and J 1 base, leaving 18 bases between the germline ends. The CDR3 DNA reads as TGTGCCAGAAGCTTTGCAGGTAGGGTTAGGGGTAACTATGGCTACACCTTC. It is translated as CARSFAGRVRGNYGYTF.

The rearrangement uses TRBV16 and TRBJ1-2; D not certain. This CDR3 has 17 amino acids. V was shortened by 5 bases and J by 4 bases, with 23 bases between the two germline ends. Per the germline V gene, CDR1 is KGHSY and CDR2 is FQNENV. Here the CDR3 reads CASSSSMIVRKTYGYTF. In nucleotides, the CDR3 is TGTGCCAGCAGCTCTTCGATGATCGTTAGAAAGACCTATGGCTACACCTTC.

This chain joins TRBV5-1 and TRBJ1-4; D remains unclear. Trimming shortened V by 0 bases and J by 8 bases, and 14 bases separated the two germline ends. This CDR3 region has 15 residues. From germline, CDR1 is SGHRS and CDR2 YFSETQ. CDR3 sequence: CASSLAGPAGEKLFF. The CDR3 DNA reads as TGCGCCAGCAGCTTGGCTGGGCCTGCCGGGGAAAAACTGTTTTTT.

The rearrangement joins TRBV5-4 to TRBJ1-5; a weak D match, TRBD1 (5 bases). V was shortened by 2 bases and J by 5 bases, with 8 bases between the two germline ends. This CDR3 is 13 amino acids long. CDR1 is SGHNT, CDR2 YYREEE, per germline (reference sequence). CDR3 in amino acids: CASSFGGHQPQHF. CDR3 DNA sequence: TGTGCCAGCAGCTTCGGGGGACATCAGCCCCAGCATTTT.

This clone was seen a single time. This chain connects TRBV29-1 to TRBJ2-1, with 9 bases aligning to TRBD1. CDR3 length: 15 residues. J gave up 5 bases and V 2 bases, and 7 bases lay outside the gene matches. Germline lookup yields CDR1 SQVTM and CDR2 ANQGSEA. CDR3 protein: CSVEMGGQGHNEQFF. CDR3 DNA: TGCAGCGTTGAAATGGGGGGACAGGGCCACAATGAGCAGTTCTTC.

The rearrangement links TRBV11-3 to TRBJ2-7; TRBD1 is a possible D gene (6 bases). This CDR3 has 15 residues. Trimming cost V 7 bases and J 0 bases, with 16 bases left between them. Germline CDR1 reads SGHNT; CDR2 reads YENEEA. The CDR3 reads CASKWRGGSSYEQYF. In nucleotides, the CDR3 is TGTGCCAGCAAGTGGAGAGGGGGTTCCTCCTACGAGCAGTACTTC. The full variable domain, its missing parts supplied by reference TRBV11-3 and TRBJ2-7, is EAGVVQSPRYKIIEKKQPVAFWCNPISGHNTLYWYLQNLGQGPELLIRYENEEAVDDSQLPKDRFSAERLKGVDSTLKIQPAELGDSAVYLCASKWRGGSSYEQYFGPGTRLTVT.

As DNA, the CDR3 is TGCGCCAGCAGCCAAGTGGGGACAGGGGCGACCGGGGAGCTGTTTTTT. Its protein is CASSQVGTGATGELFF. The chain combines TRBV4-1 with TRBJ2-2; 10 bases align to TRBD1. Trimming took 1 base from V and 5 from J; bases not matched to a gene: 4. The CDR3 runs 16 residues. CDR1 MGHRA and CDR2 YSYEKL come from the germline V gene.

This sequence joins TRBV15 and TRBJ2-5; 7 nucleotides agree with TRBD2. The J call may be wrong; the DNA end is better matched by TRBJ2-7. The CDR3 is 15 amino acids. Germline CDR1 and CDR2: LNHNV and YYDKDF (reference sequence). CDR3 in DNA: TGTGCCACCAGCAGAGGGGACTACTCATCCTACGAGCAGTACTTC. This translates into CATSRGDYSSYEQYF.

This sequence joins TRBV29-1 and TRBJ1-2; D might be TRBD1 (6 bases). The ends were cut back, 1 base at V and 0 bases at J, with 12 bases in the middle. Germline V gives CDR1 SQVTM, CDR2 ANQGSEA. This CDR3 has 15 residues. CDR3 nucleotide sequence: TGCAGCGTTGAAGGGGGGCGGGGGGCTAACTATGGCTACACCTTC. This sequence encodes CSVEGGRGANYGYTF.

The chain couples TRBV7-7 to TRBJ2-2, with 14 bases identical to TRBD2. Germline V CDR1 and CDR2: SSHAT, FNYEAQ (reference sequence). This CDR3 region has 18 residues. V lost 6 bases to trimming and J lost 0 bases; unmatched junction nucleotides: 6. CDR3 in amino acids: CASSHGLAGGPNTGELFF. The CDR3 DNA reads TGTGCCAGCAGTCATGGACTAGCGGGGGGCCCGAACACCGGGGAGCTGTTTTTT.

Only a few counts were recorded for this clone. The chain has TRBV28 and TRBJ2-1, with D perhaps given as TRBD1 or TRBD2 (5 bases each). The CDR3 sequence is 15 residues long. CDR1 is MDHEN, CDR2 SYDVKM, per germline. Trimming cost V 6 bases and J 1 base, with 13 bases left between them. CDR3 in amino acids: CASRAGTGSYNEQFF. CDR3 in DNA: TGTGCCAGCAGGGCCGGGACGGGGTCCTACAATGAGCAGTTCTTC.

The V call is TRBV7-9, the J call TRBJ2-1, with 8 bases identical to TRBD2. The J segment lost 0 bases and the V segment lost 0 bases, leaving 7 bases of the junction unmatched. The CDR3 covers 18 residues. CDR1 and CDR2 from the germline V gene are SEHNR and FQNEAQ (reference sequence). CDR3 coding DNA: TGTGCCAGCAGCTTAGCCCGGGGAGCGGGGGTCTCCTACAATGAGCAGTTCTTC. Translation gives CASSLARGAGVSYNEQFF.

The rearrangement uses TRBV29-1 and TRBJ1-1; 7 bases map to TRBD1. The length of the CDR3 is 13 residues. CDR1 and CDR2 from the germline V gene are SQVTM and ANQGSEA. J gave up 1 base and V 6 bases, and 5 bases lay outside the gene matches. The CDR3 sequence is CSVRTGTNTEAFF. Here the CDR3 DNA reads TGCAGCGTCCGGACAGGAACGAACACTGAAGCTTTCTTT.

This chain links TRBV15 with TRBJ1-2; no clear D gene. Germline CDR1 and CDR2: LNHNV and YYDKDF (reference sequence). Trimming stripped 4 bases from V and 6 bases from J, with 12 bases between. This CDR3 spans 13 amino acids. The CDR3 is CATSTEMVDGYTF. DNA for the CDR3: TGTGCCACCAGCACGGAAATGGTGGATGGCTACACCTTC.